This is a list of T cell receptor beta chains from one sample in a study of CXCR3-negative and CXCR3-positive naive CD8 T cells. TCRdb re-called the 5' RACE reads; one entry per CDR3 protein, DNA not given. This sample's table reports approximately 89,000 distinct CDR3 sequences. Sample: naive CXCR3+ CD8+ T cells from blood. These receptor sequences come from a human donor in good health. Some clones in this sample may be carry-over from other donors' samples. CDR3s include the opening cysteine and the closing phenylalanine or tryptophan.

j_gene,v_gene,CDR3aa
TRBJ2-7,TRBV29-1,CSVMTPFSSYEQYF
TRBJ2-2,TRBV12-3/TRBV12-4,CASRDSSGGHTGELFF
TRBJ2-7,TRBV6-5,CASSYSDNYEQYF
TRBJ2-1,TRBV9,CAGSAETSGLYNEQFF
TRBJ2-1,TRBV5-1,CASSSRQGNNEQFF
TRBJ1-1,TRBV14,CASSQETLTGSRTEAFF
TRBJ2-1,TRBV29-1,CSVDPTSGGANEQFF
TRBJ1-1,TRBV7-2,CASIPNAKMNTEAFF
TRBJ2-7,TRBV7-9,CASSLAGTREQYF
TRBJ2-6,TRBV12-3/TRBV12-4,CATDGSGANVLTF